Detailed here is one T cell receptor (beta chain). Its antigen is currently unknown. The data derive from a study of post-analysis software for immune sequencing data. About the study: There were relapsing-remitting, secondary progressive and progressive-relapsing multiple sclerosis among the disease courses included.

Tagging with unique molecular identifiers was a feature of the TCR beta cDNA libraries. Input of roughly 0.9 to 11 million T cells yielded 450,000 to 550,000 cDNA molecules. TCRdb re-derived calls from the PCR reads in MiXCR, one entry per CDR3 protein. The top ten clones hold approximately 4.4% of a sample with approximately 770,000 distinct CDR3 sequences, 40% to 55% of them seen once. Study-wide findings and caveats: Same-batch preparations were strongly co-clustered by F measure. Normalized Chao1 diversity in multiple sclerosis patients fell significantly below that of controls.

The sample was blood. The TCR was taken from a girl aged 5-17 years with multiple sclerosis.

CDR3 nucleotides: TGCAGCGTTGATGACGACAGGTCCTACAATGAGCAGTTCTTC. Its translation is CSVDDDRSYNEQFF. The chain has TRBV29-1 and TRBJ2-1; a weak D match, TRBD1 (6 bases). Germline-derived CDR1 and CDR2 are SQVTM and ANQGSEA. This CDR3 spans 14 amino acids. V was cut by 3 bases and J by 1 base, with 10 bases left in between.